The 25 T cell receptor beta chains reported below all come from one sample, sequenced in a study of control samples from healthy donors and cancer patients. The repertoire was sequenced with immunoSEQ multiplex PCR; TCRdb's copy has only in-frame clones and lacks some. The sample has roughly 140,000 clones; nearly 95% are singletons. Sequenced sample: blood. These TCRs come from a man in his fifties in good health.

The V and J genes are TRBV24-1 and TRBJ2-2, with 7 bases lining up with TRBD2. This CDR3 has 15 residues. CDR1 KGHDR and CDR2 SFDVKD come from the germline V gene. The V gene end was trimmed by 8 bases and the J gene end by 5 bases; junction bases not matched to a gene: 10. In nucleotides, the CDR3 is TGTGCCACCAAACCCGGGGGGTTGGGAACCGGGGAGCTGTTTTTT. This sequence encodes CATKPGGLGTGELFF.

The chain is built from TRBV4-1 and TRBJ1-3; D might be TRBD1 (6 bases). The CDR3 runs 18 residues. Trimming took 1 base from V and 0 from J, leaving 16 bases between them. Germline CDR1 and CDR2: MGHRA and YSYEKL. CDR3 sequence (DNA): TGCGCCAGCAGCCAAGTCGGTTTCGGAGGGGGCTCTGGAAACACCATATATTTT. It encodes CASSQVGFGGGSGNTIYF.

The V gene is TRBV6-2 or TRBV6-3, the J gene TRBJ1-5; the D gene is possibly TRBD1 (5 bases). CDR1 is MNHEY and CDR2 is SVGEGT in the germline V gene. V was trimmed by 0 bases and J by 0 bases, leaving 9 bases between them. The CDR3 spans 16 residues. In DNA form, the CDR3 reads TGTGCCAGCAGTTACTCTAGGGGAAGTAGCAATCAGCCCCAGCATTTT. Translation: CASSYSRGSSNQPQHF.

The gene calls are TRBV4-2 and TRBJ2-1; D is undetermined. Germline CDR1 and CDR2: LGHNA and YNFKEQ. CDR3 size: 15 residues. Trimming removed 1 base at V and 5 bases at J, with 12 bases between. CDR3 nucleotides: TGTGCCAGCAGCCAAGGGTTAAGAGGCGACAATGAGCAGTTCTTC. Protein sequence: CASSQGLRGDNEQFF.

The chain links TRBV9 to TRBJ2-5; 7 positions agree with TRBD1. The CDR3 spans 15 residues. The germline V gene encodes CDR1 SGDLS and CDR2 YYNGEE. The junction had 5 bases not matched to a gene; V was cut back by 0 bases and J by 3 bases. CDR3 DNA: TGTGCCAGCAGCGTAGTCGGGACAGCGAAAGAGACCCAGTACTTC. Protein product: CASSVVGTAKETQYF.

The V and J genes are TRBV28 and TRBJ1-5; D unresolved. Germline V gives CDR1 MDHEN, CDR2 SYDVKM. The length of the CDR3 is 15 residues. Trimming left V 3 bases short and J 5 bases short, with 14 bases between. CDR3 region: CASSLMGIRDQPQHF. In DNA form, the CDR3 reads TGTGCCAGCAGTTTGATGGGGATCCGGGATCAGCCCCAGCATTTT.

V is TRBV6-5 and J is TRBJ1-1, with no clear D. Germline V gene lookup returns CDR1 MNHEY and CDR2 SVGAGI. V lost 0 bases to trimming and J lost 10 bases, with 9 bases between them. The CDR3 consists of 12 residues. Here the CDR3 reads CASSYSGGLAFF. CDR3 DNA sequence: TGTGCCAGCAGTTACTCAGGAGGGTTAGCTTTCTTT.

The V gene is TRBV19, the J gene TRBJ1-1; tentative D call: TRBD1 (6 bases). This CDR3 is 17 amino acids long. Trimming shortened V by 4 bases and J by 0 bases, and 18 bases separated the two germline ends. Germline CDR1 is LNHDA and CDR2 is SQIVND (reference sequence). CDR3 sequence: CASSSQGSITMNTEAFF. The CDR3 bases are TGTGCCAGTAGTAGTCAGGGGTCCATCACCATGAACACTGAAGCTTTCTTT. Variable domain in full (rest from reference TRBV19 and TRBJ1-1): DGGITQSPKYLFRKEGQNVTLSCEQNLNHDAMYWYRQDPGQGLRLIYYSQIVNDFQKGDIAEGYSVSREKKESFPLTVTSAQKNPTAFYLCASSSQGSITMNTEAFFGQGTRLTVV.

The V gene is TRBV11-2, the J gene TRBJ1-6; the D is unclear. Trimming took 2 bases from V and 0 from J, leaving 5 bases between them. The CDR3 is made up of 15 amino acids. The germline gives CDR1 SGHAT, CDR2 FQNNGV. CDR3 residues: CASSLTDSYNSPLHF. The CDR3 DNA reads as TGTGCCAGCAGCTTAACTGACTCCTATAATTCACCCCTCCACTTT.

V usage is TRBV7-2 and J usage is TRBJ1-5, with a tentative D call TRBD1 (5 bases). Germline CDR1 SGHTA, CDR2 FQGNSA. V was clipped by 6 bases and J by 0 bases, with 9 bases between them. CDR3 length: 14 amino acids. CDR3 DNA: TGTGCCAGCAGTTCAGGGTTTAGCAATCAGCCCCAGCATTTT. Its translation is CASSSGFSNQPQHF.

The J gene is TRBJ1-1, the V gene TRBV18; 7 nucleotides align to TRBD1. After removal of 6 bases from V and 0 bases from J, the junction contained 4 bases not matched to a gene. The CDR3 length is 14 residues. Per the germline V gene, CDR1 is KGHSH and CDR2 is LQKENI. The CDR3 loop reads CASSLDRVNTEAFF. The CDR3 coding sequence is TGTGCCAGCTCTCTCGACAGGGTGAACACTGAAGCTTTCTTT.

This clone was observed a single time. The chain couples TRBV5-1 to TRBJ2-7; D might be TRBD2 (6 bases). The CDR3 sequence is 15 residues long. Trimming removed 0 bases at V and 2 bases at J, with 12 bases between. Germline assignment: CDR1 SGHRS and CDR2 YFSETQ. CDR3 sequence reads: CASSLEEGRTYEQYF. The CDR3 coding sequence is TGCGCCAGCAGCTTGGAAGAGGGGAGGACCTACGAGCAGTACTTC.

The CDR3, as DNA: TGTGCCAGTCTGGGGGGTTTGAACGAGCAGTACTTC. Its translation: CASLGGLNEQYF. V usage is TRBV6-5 and J usage is TRBJ2-7; possible D gene TRBD2, 6 bases. The germline V gene encodes CDR1 MNHEY and CDR2 SVGAGI. This CDR3 is 12 amino acids long. V was pared by 9 bases and J by 5 bases, with 14 bases between.

This rearrangement joins TRBV28 to TRBJ1-2; D possibly corresponds to TRBD1 (5 bases). Germline V lookup: CDR1 MDHEN, CDR2 SYDVKM. The CDR3 extends over 14 amino acids. Trimming shortened V by 5 bases and J by 2 bases, and 12 bases separated the two germline ends. CDR3 sequence (DNA): TGTGCCAGCAGTGCACCGGGACGGAACTATGGCTACACCTTC. Protein: CASSAPGRNYGYTF.

This chain uses TRBV6-5 with TRBJ1-3; D remains unclear. The germline CDR1 and CDR2 sequences are MNHEY and SVGAGI. The CDR3 consists of 16 residues. V shed 0 bases and J shed 0 bases, with 9 bases lying between them. The CDR3 reads CASSYSGSSSGNTIYF. CDR3 DNA: TGTGCCAGCAGTTACTCGGGCAGCAGCTCTGGAAACACCATATATTTT.

J is TRBJ1-1 and V is TRBV29-1; 7 nucleotides line up with TRBD1. The CDR3 is 13 amino acids. CDR1 and CDR2 from the germline V gene are SQVTM and ANQGSEA. With 7 bases clipped from V and 2 bases from J, the junction kept 7 bases outside the gene matches. CDR3 nucleotides: TGCAGCGGTCAGGGGGGGGGTAACACTGAAGCTTTCTTT. Protein product: CSGQGGGNTEAFF.

The genes are TRBV30 and TRBJ2-6; D is ambiguous. Germline-derived CDR1 and CDR2 are GTSNPN and SVGIG (reference sequence). Deletions cut 6 bases from V and 3 bases from J, with 9 bases between. The CDR3 spans 13 residues. The CDR3 loop is CACAFGGANVLTF. CDR3 sequence (DNA): TGTGCCTGCGCGTTTGGTGGGGCCAACGTCCTGACTTTC.

In this sample, this clone turned up once. One junction end disagrees with the germline gene, perhaps due to a read error. This chain links TRBV7-7 with TRBJ2-3; 7 bases match TRBD1. The CDR3 is 14 amino acids. The germline gives CDR1 SSHAT, CDR2 FNYEAQ (reference sequence). CDR3 in DNA: TGTGCTAGCAGCCCACAGGGGCCCACAGATACGCAGTATTTT. Translation: CASSPQGPTDTQYF.

The V and J genes are TRBV28 and TRBJ2-6, with TRBD1 matching over 9 bases. The CDR3 is 16 amino acids. CDR1 MDHEN and CDR2 SYDVKM come from the germline V gene. Germline trimming cut 6 bases from V and 1 base from J; bases unmatched to any gene: 4. The CDR3 is CASSRDRGSGANVLTF. The DNA of the CDR3 is TGTGCCAGCAGCCGCGACAGGGGGTCTGGGGCCAACGTCCTGACTTTC.

The rearrangement links TRBV11-2 to TRBJ1-6; D is undetermined. This CDR3 spans 12 amino acids. The germline V gene encodes CDR1 SGHAT and CDR2 FQNNGV. The germline V and J ends were trimmed by 2 bases and 9 bases, with 5 bases remaining between them. This CDR3 is CASSLSISPLHF. The CDR3 DNA is TGTGCCAGCAGCTTATCCATTTCACCCCTCCACTTT.

V is TRBV25-1 and J is TRBJ1-6; D possibly corresponds to TRBD1 (5 bases). Trimming removed 7 bases at V and 4 bases at J, with 11 bases between. The CDR3 totals 14 residues. Germline V lookup: CDR1 MGHDK, CDR2 SYGVNS. CDR3 nucleotide sequence: TGTGCCAGCAAGGGACCGAGATATAATTCACCCCTCCACTTT. This translates into CASKGPRYNSPLHF.

Note on this clone: One end of the junction varies from germline; a read error may be responsible. The chain is built from TRBV3-1 (or the pseudogene TRBV3-2) and TRBJ2-7; 9 nucleotides match TRBD2. Germline V lookup: CDR1 LGHDT, CDR2 YNNKEL (reference sequence). The CDR3 contains 16 residues. CDR3 nucleotides: TGTGCCAGCAGCCAACGAGCGGGAGGCCCCTCCGACGAGCAGTACTTC. Translated: CASSQRAGGPSDEQYF.

There are a few counts of this clone. V is TRBV28 and J is TRBJ2-7; the match to TRBD1 covers 9 bases. The CDR3 has 15 amino acids. Germline V gene data show CDR1 as MDHEN and CDR2 as SYDVKM. The trim removed 5 bases at V and 3 bases at J, leaving 8 bases unmatched. The CDR3 nucleotides are TGTGCCAGCAGTACGACAGGGGGGACGGGCTACGAGCAGTACTTC. This codes for CASSTTGGTGYEQYF.

V is TRBV2 and J is TRBJ1-2, with D possibly matching TRBD1 (5 bases). The CDR3 contains 13 residues. Trimming cost V 7 bases and J 1 base, with 10 bases left between them. Germline lookup yields CDR1 SNHLY and CDR2 FYNNEI. The CDR3 protein is CASTIDSNYGYTF. CDR3 DNA: TGTGCCAGCACGATAGACAGTAACTATGGCTACACCTTC.

The chain joins TRBV6-1 to TRBJ2-7; 7 nucleotides align to TRBD2. The CDR3 covers 14 residues. Losses at the gene ends were 0 bases for V and 5 bases for J; bases not matched to a gene: 4. Looked up from germline, CDR1 is MNHNS and CDR2 is SASEGT. CDR3 bases: TGTGCCAGCAGTGAAGCGGGAGGGCCCCACGAGCAGTACTTC. Translated: CASSEAGGPHEQYF.